Each of the 10 T cell receptor beta chains below was sequenced from the same sample in a study of blood T cell repertoires in COVID-19. Sequenced by immunoSEQ multiplex PCR; TCRdb stores in-frame clones only, minus some. Seen here are 110,000 or so clones, 85% observed once, and the top ten hold 10% to 15%. The sequenced sample was peripheral blood. These receptors originate from a human donor in a cohort sampled during active COVID-19.

J is TRBJ1-6 and V is TRBV28; 7 positions match TRBD1. The CDR3 runs 17 residues. V trimming: 7 bases; J trimming: 1 base; junction bases outside the gene matches: 10. Germline V gives CDR1 MDHEN, CDR2 SYDVKM. The CDR3: CASTLARGRSYNSPLHF. The DNA of the CDR3 is TGTGCCAGCACCCTAGCCAGGGGGAGATCCTATAATTCACCCCTCCACTTT.

The chain is built from TRBV7-2 and TRBJ2-3; D not certain. Trimming left V 2 bases short and J 4 bases short, with 13 bases between. The germline V gene has CDR1 SGHTA and CDR2 FQGNSA. This CDR3 is built from 15 residues. CDR3 nucleotide sequence: TGTGCCAGCAGCTTAAGCGTCCATATCTCAGATACGCAGTATTTT. Encoded protein: CASSLSVHISDTQYF.

V gene TRBV9 combines with J gene TRBJ2-3; perhaps TRBD1 as D (6 bases). V was trimmed by 4 bases and J by 2 bases, leaving 17 bases between them. The CDR3 has 16 residues. Germline assignment: CDR1 SGDLS and CDR2 YYNGEE. This chain's CDR3 is CASSRNPGQDTDTQYF. DNA for the CDR3: TGTGCCAGCAGCAGAAATCCGGGACAAGACACAGATACGCAGTATTTT.

This chain uses TRBV6-5 with TRBJ1-6; the D gene is possibly TRBD1 (5 bases). This CDR3 spans 15 amino acids. The germline V gene encodes CDR1 MNHEY and CDR2 SVGAGI. Trimming removed 0 bases from V and 7 bases from J, with 10 bases in between. In DNA form, the CDR3 reads TGTGCCAGCAGTTACTCCCGCAGGGAAAATTCACCCCTCCACTTT. This encodes CASSYSRRENSPLHF.

J is TRBJ1-4 and V is TRBV5-1; D ambiguous. V lost 3 bases, J lost 6 bases, and 21 bases lay in between. The CDR3 covers 17 residues. From germline, CDR1 is SGHRS and CDR2 YFSETQ. The CDR3 protein is CASSWGVSSWTDEKLFF. The CDR3 DNA sequence: TGCGCCAGCAGCTGGGGAGTTTCGTCTTGGACGGATGAAAAACTGTTTTTT. The full variable domain, in which reference TRBV5-1 and TRBJ1-4 provide the parts outside the CDR3, is KAGVTQTPRYLIKTRGQQVTLSCSPISGHRSVSWYQQTPGQGLQFLFEYFSETQRNKGNFPGRFSGRQFSNSRSEMNVSTLELGDSALYLCASSWGVSSWTDEKLFFGSGTQLSVL.

A few counts support this clone. The V and J genes are TRBV3-1 (or the pseudogene TRBV3-2) and TRBJ2-2; tentative D call: TRBD1 (7 bases). Germline-derived CDR1 and CDR2 are LGHDT and YNNKEL (reference sequence). The length of the CDR3 is 16 residues. Between the trimmed V and J ends, which lost 1 base and 7 bases, there was a span of 16 bases. In nucleotides, the CDR3 is TGTGCCAGCAGCCAAGGAGGTAGGGGGCGGGACGGGGAGCTGTTTTTT. As protein: CASSQGGRGRDGELFF.

As regards this clone: Sequence at one end of the junction differs from germline and may be a read error. This chain joins TRBV11-3 and TRBJ1-5; 9 nucleotides align to TRBD1. Germline V gene lookup returns CDR1 SGHNT and CDR2 YENEEA. This CDR3 is built from 16 residues. CDR3 protein: CNWGDRANYSNQPQHF. CDR3 DNA sequence: TGCAATTGGGGGGACAGGGCAAACTATAGCAATCAGCCCCAGCATTTT.

The chain couples TRBV30 to TRBJ1-2, with unresolved D. Germline V lookup: CDR1 GTSNPN, CDR2 SVGIG (reference sequence). The germline V and J ends were trimmed by 4 bases and 3 bases, with 9 bases remaining between them. CDR3 length: 12 residues. In nucleotides, the CDR3 is TGTGCCTGGAACGCCGAGGACTATGGCTACACCTTC. Translation: CAWNAEDYGYTF.

This clone has a single count. The genes are TRBV6-5 and TRBJ1-2; no clear D. V dropped 5 bases and J dropped 2 bases, with 9 bases sitting between them. The CDR3 totals 13 residues. CDR1 and CDR2 (germline): MNHEY, SVGAGI. CDR3 protein: CASSRPGNYGYTF. CDR3 nucleotide sequence: TGTGCCAGCAGTAGACCCGGGAACTATGGCTACACCTTC.

In this sample, this clone turned up once. The rearrangement links TRBV9 to TRBJ2-3, with D maybe TRBD2 (5 bases). V lost 3 bases to trimming and J lost 6 bases, with 20 bases between them. Looked up from germline, CDR1 is SGDLS and CDR2 is YYNGEE. The CDR3 contains 16 residues. The CDR3 is CASSERESHPGDTQYF. The CDR3 DNA sequence: TGTGCCAGCAGCGAGAGGGAAAGCCATCCGGGGGATACGCAGTATTTT.